This T cell receptor beta chain was identified during a study of CD8+ T cells in alopecia areata. Overall study context: It was oral tofacitinib, at 5 to 10 mg twice daily, that treated patients received. Severity of treated patients was scored by affected scalp percentage.

CDR1 is LNHDA, CDR2 SQIVND, per germline (reference sequence). The V end lost 3 bases, the J end lost 4 bases, and 7 bases lay between the germline ends. The CDR3 sequence is 13 residues long. Findings and limits, study-wide: In blood and scalp, many expanded lesional clones persisted during tofacitinib.

Turning to this clone: Its antigen is not identified.

RNA, once extracted, was reverse transcribed into cDNA for use as the sequencing template. Produced via immunoSEQ multiplex PCR; TCRdb's table is partial and in-frame only. The sample includes 150,000 to 250,000 clones, about three fifths seen only once; the top ten take 5.5%. The treatment denotes: oral pan-JAK inhibitor, 5-10 mg twice daily. This clonotype was obtained from a human donor with alopecia areata. The V and J genes are TRBV19 and TRBJ2-1, with no clear D. The source was CD4+ T cells sorted from blood, collected at week 24, from a patient treated with tofacitinib. CDR3 loop: CASSMLGYNEQFF. In DNA, the CDR3 is TGTGCCAGTAGTATGTTGGGTTACAATGAGCAGTTCTTC.